The T cell receptor beta chain under discussion was sequenced for a study of graft-versus-host responses after intestinal transplantation. V gave up 4 bases and J gave up 7 bases, with 17 bases separating them. This CDR3 has 14 residues. Germline CDR1 SGHRS, CDR2 YFSETQ. This clone was seen a handful of times. The antigen remains undetermined. Clones were read by immunoSEQ multiplex PCR, and TCRdb kept only the in-frame ones, dropping some. The table has 65,000 to 85,000 clones, over 75% seen once. The source was unstimulated CD8+ T cells sorted from spleen or lymph node cells, collected before transplant. This chain connects TRBV5-1 to TRBJ1-2, with a tentative D call TRBD1 (6 bases). The TCR comes from a human donor who was the organ donor for an intestinal transplant. This CDR3 is CASSLATGTLGYTF. The CDR3 nucleotides are TGCGCCAGCAGCCTAGCCACAGGGACTCTTGGCTACACCTTC.